These 14 T cell receptor beta chains were all obtained from the same sample, sequenced in a study of CD8 T cells in ankylosing spondylitis. MiXCR, run by TCRdb on the 5' RACE reads, gives a single entry per CDR3 protein. Among about 800,000 distinct CDR3 sequences listed, about 10% were seen once. Their target antigens are unknown. Overall study findings and caveats: There was a TCR beta motif, made of 7 or 8 highly homologous variants, that appeared characteristic of ankylosing spondylitis blood.

The sequencing input was blood, either unsorted or a sorted T cell fraction (not recorded which). The receptors shown here come from a male donor with ankylosing spondylitis.

This clonotype has at least ten counts. V usage is TRBV29-1 and J usage is TRBJ1-1; D is unresolved. Trimming stripped 0 bases from V and 8 bases from J, with 13 bases between. The germline CDR1 and CDR2 sequences are SQVTM and ANQGSEA. This CDR3 spans 13 amino acids. Here the CDR3 DNA reads TGCAGCGTTGAAGATTTGCGTAGAACCGAAGCTTTCTTT. It specifies CSVEDLRRTEAFF.

This chain links TRBV20-1 with TRBJ2-3; 9 nucleotides agree with TRBD2. Germline CDR1 reads DFQATT; CDR2 reads SNEGSKA (reference sequence). The ends lost 4 bases at V and 2 bases at J; junction bases unmatched: 7. This CDR3 spans 15 amino acids. The CDR3 loop is CSAISLAGNTDTQYF. In nucleotides, the CDR3 is TGCAGTGCTATTAGTCTAGCGGGAAACACAGATACGCAGTATTTT.

V usage is TRBV20-1 and J usage is TRBJ1-2, with TRBD1 as a possible D gene (6 bases). The CDR3 runs 13 residues. V lost 6 bases and J lost 0, with 11 bases in between. From germline, CDR1 is DFQATT and CDR2 SNEGSKA (reference sequence). In nucleotides, the CDR3 is TGCAGTGCCTTTACAGGGACTAACTATGGCTACACCTTC. It codes for CSAFTGTNYGYTF.

Turning to this clonotype: A read error is the likely source, as a far larger clone sits one nucleotide away. This chain connects TRBV7-2 to TRBJ2-5, with D hard to call. V shed 6 bases and J shed 1 base, with 3 bases lying between them. This CDR3 spans 11 amino acids. Germline-derived CDR1 and CDR2 are SGHTA and FQGNSA. CDR3 DNA: TGTGCCAGCAGATTCCAAGAGACCCAGTACTTC. Amino acids: CASRFQETQYF. Combining the CDR3 with reference TRBV7-2 and TRBJ2-5 gives the whole variable domain GAGVSQSPSNKVTEKGKDVELRCDPISGHTALYWYRQSLGQGLEFLIYFQGNSAPDKSGLPSDRFSAERTGGSVSTLTIQRTQQEDSAVYLCASRFQETQYFGPGTRLLVL.

A few counts support this clonotype. The J gene is TRBJ2-1, the V gene TRBV15; D unresolved. Deletions cut 5 bases from V and 6 bases from J, with 8 bases between. The CDR3 has 12 amino acids. Germline V gene lookup returns CDR1 LNHNV and CDR2 YYDKDF (reference sequence). CDR3 in amino acids: CATSVASNEQFF. The CDR3 DNA follows: TGTGCCACCAGCGTGGCGAGCAATGAGCAGTTCTTC.

CDR3 bases: TGTGCCAGCAGTTATGGGGGGCAGCTGAACACTGAAGCTTTCTTT. Protein product: CASSYGGQLNTEAFF. The chain combines TRBV6-5 with TRBJ1-1; tentative D call: TRBD1 (6 bases). Germline CDR1 and CDR2: MNHEY and SVGAGI. V lost 3 bases and J 0 bases, leaving 11 bases between the germline ends. CDR3 length: 15 amino acids.

This chain uses TRBV29-1 with TRBJ2-3; tentatively, D is TRBD1 (7 bases). Germline loops: CDR1 SQVTM, CDR2 ANQGSEA. V shed 6 bases and J shed 0 bases, with 13 bases lying between them. CDR3 length: 14 residues. CDR3 residues: CSVGRQGSTDTQYF. CDR3 coding DNA: TGCAGCGTCGGGAGACAGGGAAGCACAGATACGCAGTATTTT.

CDR3 sequence (DNA): TGTGCCAGCAGCCTTCGGACAGGCGGGCAAAACTATGGCTACACCTTC. Protein sequence: CASSLRTGGQNYGYTF. The chain combines TRBV14 with TRBJ1-2; 7 bases match TRBD1. This CDR3 has 16 residues. Germline V gives CDR1 SGHDN, CDR2 FVKESK. V was clipped by 4 bases and J by 2 bases; unmatched bases: 10.

V gene TRBV6-5 combines with J gene TRBJ2-7, with 10 bases lining up with TRBD1. CDR1 is MNHEY and CDR2 is SVGAGI in the germline V gene. This CDR3 spans 16 amino acids. The trim removed 2 bases at V and 5 bases at J, leaving 9 bases unmatched. The DNA for the CDR3 is TGTGCCAGCAGTTACATACCGGGACAGGGGCACGACGAGCAGTACTTC. This gives the protein CASSYIPGQGHDEQYF.

This clonotype was found a few times. The rearrangement uses TRBV29-1 and TRBJ1-5; weak D call: TRBD1 (5 bases). The germline V gene encodes CDR1 SQVTM and CDR2 ANQGSEA. This CDR3 is 14 amino acids long. Trimming shortened V by 6 bases and J by 0 bases, and 12 bases separated the two germline ends. DNA for the CDR3: TGCAGCGTCGTCGACAGTACTAGCAATCAGCCCCAGCATTTT. As protein: CSVVDSTSNQPQHF.

This clonotype came up a few times. The rearrangement uses TRBV20-1 and TRBJ2-3, with D uncertain. The CDR3 is 12 amino acids. Trimming shortened V by 4 bases and J by 4 bases, and 9 bases separated the two germline ends. Looked up from germline, CDR1 is DFQATT and CDR2 is SNEGSKA (reference sequence). CDR3: CSAMPSADTQYF. The CDR3 DNA follows: TGCAGTGCTATGCCATCGGCAGATACGCAGTATTTT.

The chain uses TRBV2 and TRBJ2-7; no reliable D call. CDR1 SNHLY and CDR2 FYNNEI come from the germline V gene. V was trimmed by 8 bases and J by 2 bases, leaving 10 bases between them. The CDR3 is 12 residues long. The CDR3 sequence is CASGPGTYEQYF. CDR3 coding DNA: TGTGCCAGCGGACCCGGCACCTACGAGCAGTACTTC.

This clonotype was seen ten or more times. The rearrangement joins TRBV28 to TRBJ1-2; D gene unclear. Trimming removed 3 bases from V and 6 bases from J, with 14 bases in between. The CDR3 has 14 residues. Germline lookup yields CDR1 MDHEN and CDR2 SYDVKM. The CDR3 DNA follows: TGTGCCAGCAGTTTTCTTCAGGCGCCCCATGGCTACACCTTC. It specifies CASSFLQAPHGYTF.

CDR3 nucleotides: TGTGCCAGCAGGAGGTCTTCGGAAAAACTGTTTTTT. Translating gives CASRRSSEKLFF. The rearrangement links TRBV6-5 to TRBJ1-4; no clear D gene. With 6 bases removed from V and 8 bases from J, the gap between germline ends came to 10 bases. The CDR3 has 12 residues. Germline values: CDR1 MNHEY, CDR2 SVGAGI.